The sequence of this T cell receptor beta chain was determined in a study of shared clonotypes between healthy human individuals. Overall study: For every donor, three CD4 naive, three CD4 memory, two CD8 naive and one CD8 memory plates were used. Notes on the study in general: It was expected that sequencing depth would affect clonotype sharing among donors. Unshared clonotypes carried lower generation probabilities than those common to all four donors.

In germline, CDR1 is MNHNY, CDR2 SVGAGI (reference sequence). The CDR3 has 16 residues. The ends lost 2 bases at V and 2 bases at J; junction bases unmatched: 7. Terminally differentiated effector memory CD45RA+ cells were left out of the naive CD8 fraction, which was CD45RO-negative and positively selected for CCR7. Recent vaccinations or acute infections were absent in the healthy HIV-negative adult donors. Here immunoSEQ multiplex PCR was the method, and the copy in TCRdb shows in-frame clones only, minus some. The repertoire has roughly 590,000 clones, 95% to 96% of them found once; the top ten carry roughly 0.1%. Regarding this clone: The antigen remains undetermined.

The clonotype originates from a woman aged 25-40 years in good health. The rearrangement links TRBV6-6 to TRBJ2-5, with 8 bases identical to TRBD2. The sequenced material came from naive CD8+ T cells sorted from blood. The CDR3 loop reads CASSYPKGGGQETQYF. In nucleotides, the CDR3 is TGTGCCAGCAGTTACCCTAAAGGCGGGGGGCAAGAGACCCAGTACTTC.